The count of the clone carrying this T cell receptor (beta chain) is one. Its target is not known. Cells defined as naive were viable CD3+CD4+ or CD3+CD8+ and CCR7+CD45RA+CD45RO-CD95-CD27+CD28+. Profiling relied on immunoSEQ multiplex PCR, and the TCRdb table lists in-frame clones only, not all of them. The sample gives roughly 30,000 clones, roughly 91% of which show up once; 0.1% is in the top ten. Germline CDR1 reads SGHVS; CDR2 reads FQNEAQ. This CDR3 contains 12 residues. This specimen comes from a study of T cells after posttransplantation cyclophosphamide. General study points: Donor-recipient repertoire similarity was low at 1-2 months, rising over year one.

Sequencing was performed on naive CD4+ T cells sorted from blood. The receptor was derived from a man younger than 45 in good health and a related stem cell transplant donor. This rearrangement joins TRBV7-8 to TRBJ2-5; perhaps TRBD2 as D (5 bases). The J call may be incorrect, as the DNA end agrees better with TRBJ2-7. The CDR3 DNA sequence: TGTGCCAGCAGCCCCCCGGGATACGAGCAGTACTTC. Its translation is CASSPPGYEQYF.